This is a list of T cell receptor beta chains from one sample in a study of blood T cell repertoires in COVID-19. Profiled with immunoSEQ multiplex PCR; TCRdb holds only in-frame clones, not every one. The profile covers more than 150,000 clones, with around four fifths appearing a single time and roughly 8% taken by the ten largest. What was sequenced was PBMCs or T cells enriched from blood (not recorded which). The receptors here all came from a woman in her forties or fifties who had recovered from COVID-19. Both conserved end residues are part of each CDR3. The D gene is left open where the match is weak. Some rows have no size entry. The others give once, few or many, or a class for an expanded clone.

J gene: TRBJ2-1; clone size: NA; D gene: TRBD2; V gene: TRBV7-9; CDR3 DNA: TGTGCCAGCAGCTTACAAGCGGGAGGGCCCAGTGAGCAGTTCTTC; CDR3 protein: CASSLQAGGPSEQFF
J gene: TRBJ2-1; clone size: once; D gene: NA; V gene: TRBV27; CDR3 DNA: TGTGCCAGCAGTCCCAGGACTACCTCCCCCGAGCAGTTCTTC; CDR3 protein: CASSPRTTSPEQFF
J gene: TRBJ1-3; clone size: NA; D gene: NA; V gene: TRBV10-3; CDR3 DNA: TGTGCCATCAGGGGAGGATCGTTCTCCTCTGGAAACACCATATATTTT; CDR3 protein: CAIRGGSFSSGNTIYF
J gene: TRBJ1-2; clone size: NA; D gene: TRBD1; V gene: TRBV28; CDR3 DNA: TGTGCCAGCAGTTTAATGGAAACCGGGACAGGGGGCAAAGGCTACACCTTC; CDR3 protein: CASSLMETGTGGKGYTF
J gene: TRBJ1-4; clone size: NA; D gene: TRBD1; V gene: TRBV4-1; CDR3 DNA: TGCGCCAGCAGCCAAGCCTTCCGGGACAGGGATGAAAAACTGTTTTTT; CDR3 protein: CASSQAFRDRDEKLFF
J gene: TRBJ2-7; clone size: NA; D gene: NA; V gene: TRBV4-3; CDR3 DNA: TGCGCCAGCAGCCAAGAACGCGGGTCCCACGAGCAGTACTTC; CDR3 protein: CASSQERGSHEQYF
J gene: TRBJ2-1; clone size: NA; D gene: NA; V gene: TRBV9; CDR3 DNA: TGTGCCAGCAGCGGTACGCGGTTGTCTGAGCAGTTCTTC; CDR3 protein: CASSGTRLSEQFF
J gene: TRBJ2-3; clone size: NA; D gene: NA; V gene: TRBV27; CDR3 DNA: TGTGCCAGCAGTTTCGTGGAGCGCAACACAGATACGCAGTATTTT; CDR3 protein: CASSFVERNTDTQYF
J gene: TRBJ2-1; clone size: NA; D gene: TRBD2; V gene: TRBV5-4; CDR3 DNA: TGTGCCAGCAGCTTGGGGCGGGGGTCCCACAATGAGCAGTTCTTC; CDR3 protein: CASSLGRGSHNEQFF
J gene: TRBJ1-2; clone size: few; D gene: TRBD1; V gene: TRBV19; CDR3 DNA: TGTGCCAGTAAAAGGGACAGGGAAGCTAACTATGGCTACACCTTC; CDR3 protein: CASKRDREANYGYTF
J gene: TRBJ1-1; clone size: NA; D gene: NA; V gene: TRBV29-1; CDR3 DNA: TGCAGCGTCCCCCGAGGTGTGGAGGGGGGGGACTCTGAAGCTTTCTTT; CDR3 protein: CSVPRGVEGGDSEAFF
J gene: TRBJ2-3; clone size: once; D gene: NA; V gene: TRBV19; CDR3 DNA: TGTGCCAGTAGCGCGGGGACTACGCAGTATTTT; CDR3 protein: CASSAGTTQYF
J gene: TRBJ2-7; clone size: NA; D gene: NA; V gene: TRBV28; CDR3 DNA: TGTGCCAGCAGTTCTCCGGCGGCTCCCTCCTACGAGCAGTACTTC; CDR3 protein: CASSSPAAPSYEQYF
J gene: TRBJ2-1; clone size: NA; D gene: TRBD2; V gene: TRBV7-9; CDR3 DNA: TGTGCCAGCAGCTTCGCCCGACTAGCGGGAGCCAATGAGCAGTTCTTC; CDR3 protein: CASSFARLAGANEQFF
J gene: TRBJ2-2; clone size: NA; D gene: NA; V gene: TRBV9; CDR3 DNA: TGTGCCAGCAGCATTCTCACCGGGGAGCTGTTTTTT; CDR3 protein: CASSILTGELFF
J gene: TRBJ1-2; clone size: NA; D gene: NA; V gene: TRBV5-4; CDR3 DNA: TGTGCCAGCAGCTACCGTCGGGAGGTAGCGCGCGGCTACACCTTC; CDR3 protein: CASSYRREVARGYTF
J gene: TRBJ2-7; clone size: NA; D gene: NA; V gene: TRBV19; CDR3 DNA: TGTGCCAGTAGTACGGACAGCTCTTGGTCCTACGAGCAGTACTTC; CDR3 protein: CASSTDSSWSYEQYF
J gene: TRBJ2-5; clone size: NA; D gene: TRBD2; V gene: TRBV2; CDR3 DNA: TGTGCCAGCAGCGCGGGACTACAAGAGACCCAGTACTTC; CDR3 protein: CASSAGLQETQYF
J gene: TRBJ1-5; clone size: NA; D gene: NA; V gene: TRBV29-1; CDR3 DNA: TGCAGCGTTGGGTCAGGCAATCAGCCCCAGCATTTT; CDR3 protein: CSVGSGNQPQHF
J gene: TRBJ1-2; clone size: NA; D gene: NA; V gene: TRBV6-6; CDR3 DNA: TGTGCCAGCAGTTACGTCGGAGACTATGGCTACACCTTC; CDR3 protein: CASSYVGDYGYTF
J gene: TRBJ2-7; clone size: NA; D gene: TRBD2; V gene: TRBV14; CDR3 DNA: TGTGCCAGCAGCCTGACTAGCGGATACGAGCAGTACTTC; CDR3 protein: CASSLTSGYEQYF
J gene: TRBJ2-1; clone size: NA; D gene: NA; V gene: TRBV5-4; CDR3 DNA: TGTGCCAGCAGCCAACATTTAGAGCAGTTCTTC; CDR3 protein: CASSQHLEQFF
J gene: TRBJ2-1; clone size: NA; D gene: NA; V gene: TRBV15; CDR3 DNA: TGTGCCACCAGCAGAGATTTTAGGGGGGGCGGTGAGCAGTTCTTC; CDR3 protein: CATSRDFRGGGEQFF
J gene: TRBJ2-2; clone size: NA; D gene: TRBD1; V gene: TRBV7-9; CDR3 DNA: TGTGCCACCAGAACCCAACAGGGGCACGTAGCGGGGGAGCTGTTTTTT; CDR3 protein: CATRTQQGHVAGELFF
J gene: TRBJ2-1; clone size: NA; D gene: TRBD1; V gene: TRBV25-1; CDR3 DNA: TGTGCCAGCAGGGAAGCCGGGACAGGGATCAGTGAGCAGTTCTTC; CDR3 protein: CASREAGTGISEQFF
J gene: TRBJ1-2; clone size: NA; D gene: NA; V gene: TRBV5-1; CDR3 DNA: TGCGCCAGCAGCTTGGACTCGAACTATGGCTACACCTTC; CDR3 protein: CASSLDSNYGYTF
J gene: TRBJ2-1; clone size: NA; D gene: NA; V gene: TRBV11-2; CDR3 DNA: TGTGCCAGCAGGTCAGGGGGGACTAGTCGTACTGAGCAGTTCTTC; CDR3 protein: CASRSGGTSRTEQFF
J gene: TRBJ1-2; clone size: NA; D gene: NA; V gene: TRBV5-4; CDR3 DNA: TGTGCCAGCAGAATGGACGGCAGGGCTGGCTATGGCTACACCTTC; CDR3 protein: CASRMDGRAGYGYTF
J gene: TRBJ2-7; clone size: NA; D gene: NA; V gene: TRBV12-3/TRBV12-4; CDR3 DNA: TGTGCCAGCAATAAGGACTACCTCTACGAGCAGTACTTC; CDR3 protein: CASNKDYLYEQYF
J gene: TRBJ2-3; clone size: NA; D gene: TRBD1; V gene: TRBV5-4; CDR3 DNA: TGTGCCAGCAGTTCCCAGGGGGCCACAGATACGCAGTATTTT; CDR3 protein: CASSSQGATDTQYF
J gene: TRBJ1-5; clone size: NA; D gene: NA; V gene: TRBV6-5; CDR3 DNA: TGTGCCAGCAGACACAATAGCAATCAGCCCCAGCATTTT; CDR3 protein: CASRHNSNQPQHF
J gene: TRBJ1-1; clone size: NA; D gene: NA; V gene: TRBV7-3; CDR3 DNA: TGTGCCAGCAGCTTAAATTCCAGGAACACTGAAGCTTTCTTT; CDR3 protein: CASSLNSRNTEAFF
J gene: TRBJ1-6; clone size: NA; D gene: TRBD1; V gene: TRBV6-5; CDR3 DNA: TGTGCCAGCAGAGGACCGGGACAGGAAAATTCACCCCTCCACTTT; CDR3 protein: CASRGPGQENSPLHF
J gene: TRBJ1-1; clone size: NA; D gene: NA; V gene: TRBV7-2; CDR3 DNA: TGTGCCAGCAGCAAAGGGCGGGCTGAAGCTTTCTTT; CDR3 protein: CASSKGRAEAFF
J gene: TRBJ2-5; clone size: NA; D gene: TRBD2; V gene: TRBV28; CDR3 DNA: TGTGCCAGCAGTCCGGGACTAGCTCTCAAGGGGGAGACCCAGTACTTC; CDR3 protein: CASSPGLALKGETQYF
J gene: TRBJ1-2; clone size: NA; D gene: TRBD1; V gene: TRBV14; CDR3 DNA: TGTGCCAGCAGCCTACAGGGGCTCAGTGGCTACACCTTC; CDR3 protein: CASSLQGLSGYTF
J gene: TRBJ2-2; clone size: NA; D gene: TRBD1; V gene: TRBV5-1; CDR3 DNA: TGCGCCAGCAGTCAGGGACAGGGATCGTCCGGGGAGCTGTTTTTT; CDR3 protein: CASSQGQGSSGELFF
J gene: TRBJ1-3; clone size: NA; D gene: NA; V gene: TRBV5-1; CDR3 DNA: TGCGCCAGCAGTTTCGCGGGAGTCGGGAGCGCTGGAAACACCATATATTTT; CDR3 protein: CASSFAGVGSAGNTIYF
J gene: TRBJ1-1; clone size: NA; D gene: NA; V gene: TRBV5-5; CDR3 DNA: TGTGCCAGCAGCTTCACCTCCGGCACTGAAGCTTTCTTT; CDR3 protein: CASSFTSGTEAFF
J gene: TRBJ1-6; clone size: NA; D gene: TRBD1; V gene: TRBV7-9; CDR3 DNA: TGTGCCACCCTCCAGGAGCACGGGACAGGGAATTCACCCCTCCACTTT; CDR3 protein: CATLQEHGTGNSPLHF
J gene: TRBJ2-6; clone size: NA; D gene: NA; V gene: TRBV28; CDR3 DNA: TGTGCCAGCAGTCGAGGGGGAAGAGCTGGGGCCAACGTCCTGACTTTC; CDR3 protein: CASSRGGRAGANVLTF
J gene: TRBJ1-5; clone size: NA; D gene: TRBD1; V gene: TRBV18; CDR3 DNA: TGTGCCAGCTCAATAGACAGGGAAAAGCCCCAGCATTTT; CDR3 protein: CASSIDREKPQHF
J gene: TRBJ1-3; clone size: NA; D gene: NA; V gene: TRBV19; CDR3 DNA: TGTGCCAGTGAACGAACTAGCTCTGGAAACACCATATATTTT; CDR3 protein: CASERTSSGNTIYF
J gene: TRBJ2-6; clone size: NA; D gene: NA; V gene: TRBV19; CDR3 DNA: TGTGCCAGTAGTATAGACGCCAGGATGCCTGGGGCCAACGTCCTGACTTTC; CDR3 protein: CASSIDARMPGANVLTF
J gene: TRBJ2-1; clone size: NA; D gene: NA; V gene: TRBV3-1/TRBV3-2; CDR3 DNA: TGTGCCAGCAGCGAACGGACAGTCACCTTTCATGAGCAGTTCTTC; CDR3 protein: CASSERTVTFHEQFF
J gene: TRBJ1-6; clone size: NA; D gene: NA; V gene: TRBV7-6; CDR3 DNA: TGTGCCAGCAGCTCCGGGGGTCGGTATTCACCCCTCCACTTT; CDR3 protein: CASSSGGRYSPLHF
J gene: TRBJ1-6; clone size: few; D gene: NA; V gene: TRBV6-5; CDR3 DNA: TGTGCCAGCAGTTACTCCGACCTCCAGGGTTCACCCCTCCACTTT; CDR3 protein: CASSYSDLQGSPLHF
J gene: TRBJ2-3; clone size: once; D gene: NA; V gene: TRBV19; CDR3 DNA: TGTGCCAGTAGTATGCTGGGCAGGGCCACAGATACGCAGTATTTT; CDR3 protein: CASSMLGRATDTQYF